One sample yielded the 20 T cell receptor beta chains listed below, sequenced in a study of CD8+ T cells in alopecia areata (dated by TCRdb to between 2017 and 2018). Reading the label with the study, this specimen's time point is: around 4 weeks on oral tofacitinib. The treatment or condition label for this specimen denotes: oral pan-JAK inhibitor, 5-10 mg twice daily. Libraries came from the immunoSEQ multiplex PCR assay. For TCR sequencing, RNA was extracted from every sample and reverse transcribed into cDNA to serve as template. Drawn from immuneACCESS, this table holds only the in-frame rearrangements with V and J called that TCRdb kept. Clones are partly lost; checked studies trace under half to an unresolved V gene and leave the rest unexplained. Recorded for this sample are more than 150,000 clones; 55% to 70% of them occurred a single time. The top ten hold approximately 3.4% of the sample.

The specimen was CD4+ T cells sorted from blood, collected at week 4, from a patient treated with tofacitinib. The receptors shown here come from a human donor with alopecia areata.

The chain combines TRBV7-2 with TRBJ2-3; D possibly uses TRBD1 or TRBD2 (6 bases each). V dropped 1 base and J dropped 0 bases, with 8 bases sitting between them. The CDR3 is 15 residues long. Germline values: CDR1 SGHTA, CDR2 FQGNSA. The CDR3 sequence: CASSLGGASTDTQYF. CDR3 bases: TGTGCCAGCAGCTTAGGGGGGGCTAGCACAGATACGCAGTATTTT.

The chain employs TRBV30 and TRBJ1-1, with 7 nucleotides matching TRBD1. Per the germline V gene, CDR1 is GTSNPN and CDR2 is SVGIG (reference sequence). This CDR3 region has 16 residues. J gave up 5 bases and V 2 bases, and 14 bases lay outside the gene matches. CDR3 in amino acids: CAWSKKTGPLGTEAFF. The DNA for the CDR3 is TGTGCCTGGAGTAAGAAGACAGGGCCACTAGGGACTGAAGCTTTCTTT.

The chain has TRBV7-9 and TRBJ2-7; D is unclear. In germline, CDR1 is SEHNR, CDR2 FQNEAQ (reference sequence). This CDR3 has 12 amino acids. V was cut by 5 bases and J by 6 bases, with 11 bases left in between. The CDR3 sequence: CASSIEFREQYF. The CDR3 DNA reads TGTGCCAGCAGCATCGAGTTTCGCGAGCAGTACTTC.

The chain combines TRBV30 with TRBJ2-4; 7 bases fit TRBD1. After removal of 2 bases from V and 12 bases from J, the junction contained 7 bases not matched to a gene. CDR3 size: 12 residues. CDR1 is GTSNPN and CDR2 is SVGIG in the germline V gene (reference sequence). Here the CDR3 reads CAWSTTDRTQYF. The CDR3 region has the DNA TGTGCCTGGAGTACCACGGACAGGACTCAGTACTTC.

This sequence joins TRBV29-1 and TRBJ1-2, with a tentative D call TRBD1 (5 bases). The V end lost 1 base, the J end lost 5 bases, and 20 bases lay between the germline ends. Germline CDR1 and CDR2: SQVTM and ANQGSEA. The CDR3 has 16 amino acids. The CDR3 region is CSVEASGRRPLYGYTF. CDR3 DNA sequence: TGCAGCGTTGAAGCTTCGGGACGGCGGCCTTTGTATGGCTACACCTTC.

The chain uses TRBV2 and TRBJ1-2; 8 nucleotides agree with TRBD1. V lost 6 bases to trimming and J lost 0 bases; unmatched junction nucleotides: 6. This CDR3 region has 15 residues. Germline V gene sequence: CDR1 SNHLY, CDR2 FYNNEI. The CDR3 reads CASSPGTGSNYGYTF. The CDR3 nucleotides read TGTGCCAGCAGCCCCGGGACAGGATCTAACTATGGCTACACCTTC.

This clone was found a few times. The J gene is TRBJ1-4, the V gene TRBV5-4; possibly TRBD1 for D (5 bases). The V and J ends lost 4 bases and 12 bases respectively, with 25 bases between them. The germline V gene has CDR1 SGHNT and CDR2 YYREEE (reference sequence). The CDR3 is made up of 16 amino acids. CDR3 sequence (DNA): TGTGCCAGCAGCCTAGTTCGGGGCTACGACAAGGAAGAACTGTTTTTT. Encoded protein: CASSLVRGYDKEELFF.

The chain is built from TRBV5-1 and TRBJ2-7; possible D gene TRBD2, 6 bases. There are 15 residues in the CDR3. V shed 4 bases and J shed 0 bases, with 14 bases lying between them. Germline values: CDR1 SGHRS, CDR2 YFSETQ. For the CDR3, the DNA is TGCGCCAGCAGCGGAGGGGATGGGAGCTCCTACGAGCAGTACTTC. The encoded protein is CASSGGDGSSYEQYF.

The chain uses TRBV6-1 and TRBJ1-2, with TRBD1 matching over 7 bases. The V segment lost 7 bases and the J segment 5 bases; nucleotides outside the gene matches: 10. From germline, CDR1 is MNHNS and CDR2 SASEGT. The CDR3 runs to 14 residues. The CDR3, as DNA: TGTGCCAGCATGACATCAGGGGGAGTTTATGGCTACACCTTC. Protein: CASMTSGGVYGYTF.

In DNA, the CDR3 is TGTGCCAGCAGCCTCGAGGGCTCGGGGCCCCAGCATTTT. This translates into CASSLEGSGPQHF. The chain employs TRBV6-5 and TRBJ1-5, with D unresolved. V lost 6 bases and J 9 bases, leaving 15 bases between the germline ends. Looked up from germline, CDR1 is MNHEY and CDR2 is SVGAGI. The CDR3 extends over 13 amino acids.

Here the CDR3 DNA reads TGCGCCAGCAGCTTGATGGAGACCCAGTACTTC. Translation gives CASSLMETQYF. The chain is built from TRBV5-1 and TRBJ2-5; D not resolved. V was clipped by 1 base and J by 5 bases, with 3 bases between them. The CDR3 length is 11 residues. Germline V gene sequence: CDR1 SGHRS, CDR2 YFSETQ.

The chain has TRBV30 and TRBJ1-1, with unresolved D. V shed 3 bases and J shed 1 base, with 9 bases lying between them. Per the germline V gene, CDR1 is GTSNPN and CDR2 is SVGIG (reference sequence). There are 13 residues in the CDR3. The DNA for the CDR3 is TGTGCCTGGAGCGGACCCAGGAACACTGAAGCTTTCTTT. This translates into CAWSGPRNTEAFF.

The table lists this clone with a few counts. The chain uses TRBV7-2 and TRBJ1-6; D is uncertain. The germline V and J ends were trimmed by 5 bases and 9 bases, with 11 bases remaining between them. Germline values: CDR1 SGHTA, CDR2 FQGNSA. This CDR3 has 13 amino acids. The CDR3 coding sequence is TGTGCCAGCAGCCCGGCCTCAGTTTCACCCCTCCACTTT. This translates into CASSPASVSPLHF.

This clone was observed once. J is TRBJ2-1 and V is TRBV2, with TRBD1 identical over 9 bases. The germline gives CDR1 SNHLY, CDR2 FYNNEI. The CDR3 is made up of 15 amino acids. The junction had 10 bases not matched to a gene; V was cut back by 5 bases and J by 8 bases. The CDR3: CASSRGTGLTYEQFF. CDR3 coding DNA: TGTGCCAGCAGTAGGGGGACAGGGTTGACCTATGAGCAGTTCTTC.

The count of this clone is one. The chain employs TRBV28 and TRBJ1-5, with a tentative D call TRBD1 (6 bases). The CDR3 consists of 14 residues. The V end lost 3 bases, the J end lost 8 bases, and 14 bases lay between the germline ends. Germline V gene sequence: CDR1 MDHEN, CDR2 SYDVKM. CDR3 bases: TGTGCCAGCAGTTTGTACAGGGCGGAAAAGCCCCAGCATTTT. It is translated as CASSLYRAEKPQHF. The variable domain in full, with the rest retrieved from reference TRBV28 and TRBJ1-5, is DVKVTQSSRYLVKRTGEKVFLECVQDMDHENMFWYRQDPGLGLRLIYFSYDVKMKEKGDIPEGYSVSREKKERFSLILESASTNQTSMYLCASSLYRAEKPQHFGDGTRLSIL.

The gene calls are TRBV29-1 and TRBJ2-1; 12 nucleotides align to TRBD2. Germline values: CDR1 SQVTM, CDR2 ANQGSEA. Trimming removed 1 base from V and 9 bases from J; junction bases left unmatched: 4. The CDR3 extends over 14 amino acids. This CDR3 is CSVEGTSGATEQFF. For the CDR3, the DNA is TGCAGCGTTGAAGGGACTAGCGGGGCAACTGAGCAGTTCTTC.

The rearrangement uses TRBV28 and TRBJ2-7; D ambiguous. Trimming cost V 2 bases and J 5 bases, with 4 bases left between them. CDR1 and CDR2 from the germline V gene are MDHEN and SYDVKM. The CDR3 is 11 residues long. The CDR3 nucleotides are TGTGCCAGCAGTTTAAGGGACGAGCAGTACTTC. Translating it yields CASSLRDEQYF.

The V and J genes are TRBV7-8 and TRBJ2-3, with a tentative D call TRBD2 (6 bases). V lost 8 bases and J 0 bases, leaving 12 bases between the germline ends. Germline V gene sequence: CDR1 SGHVS, CDR2 FQNEAQ. The CDR3 totals 14 residues. CDR3 nucleotides: TGTGCCAGCCTACGGGGGTCTAGCACAGATACGCAGTATTTT. Amino acids: CASLRGSSTDTQYF.

The rearrangement uses TRBV27 and TRBJ1-2; maybe TRBD1 (6 bases). Germline lookup yields CDR1 MNHEY and CDR2 SMNVEV (reference sequence). This CDR3 is built from 17 residues. Deletions cut 4 bases from V and 0 bases from J, with 18 bases between. CDR3 sequence: CASSSFLSGAANYGYTF. The DNA of the CDR3 is TGTGCCAGCAGTTCCTTCCTCTCGGGGGCAGCTAACTATGGCTACACCTTC.

This clone was observed once. The V and J genes are TRBV30 and TRBJ2-3; TRBD2 is a possible D gene (5 bases). Germline V gene data show CDR1 as GTSNPN and CDR2 as SVGIG (reference sequence). This CDR3 comprises 14 residues. Deletions cut 4 bases from V and 4 bases from J, with 15 bases between. The CDR3 DNA is TGTGCCTGGACCTCGGTCGCGGGCGCAGATACGCAGTATTTT. Amino acid sequence: CAWTSVAGADTQYF.